The 12 T cell receptor beta chains in this list originate from one sample, sequenced in a study of T-cell reconstitution after alpha-beta-depleted transplantation in children. Preparation of the TCRbeta library involved a method that used unique molecular identifiers. MiXCR, applied by TCRdb to the PCR reads, yields one record per CDR3 protein. Of 250,000 to 400,000 distinct CDR3 sequences in the sample, around 25% were seen once. The sample was PBMCs, mostly from graft donor cells, taken 180 days after TCRalphabeta/CD19-depleted stem cell transplant. These receptors were taken from a male patient under 18 who had a stem cell transplant for acute lymphoblastic leukemia, so the T cells may come from the graft donor.

The chain is built from TRBV7-2 and TRBJ2-5; D gene unclear. CDR3 size: 11 residues. Germline V CDR1 and CDR2: SGHTA, FQGNSA. Trimming left V 0 bases short and J 7 bases short, with 3 bases between. DNA for the CDR3: TGTGCCAGCAGCTTAGCTGGGACCCAGTACTTC. Protein sequence: CASSLAGTQYF.

This clonotype was seen only a few times. The V and J genes are TRBV7-9 and TRBJ2-1; TRBD2 matches at 11 bases. The CDR3 consists of 16 residues. CDR1 SEHNR and CDR2 FQNEAQ come from the germline V gene (reference sequence). Losses at the gene ends were 1 base for V and 8 bases for J; bases not matched to a gene: 7. The chain's CDR3 is CASSLELAGDGDEQFF. CDR3 sequence (DNA): TGTGCCAGCAGCTTAGAACTAGCGGGAGATGGAGATGAGCAGTTCTTC.

The rearrangement joins TRBV2 to TRBJ2-7; D gene uncertain. The CDR3 is made up of 15 amino acids. Per the germline V gene, CDR1 is SNHLY and CDR2 is FYNNEI. Between the trimmed V and J ends, which lost 4 bases and 3 bases, there was a span of 16 bases. DNA of the CDR3: TGTGCCAGCAGTGGGCAAAGCCTCAGGATCTACGAGCAGTACTTC. Translation: CASSGQSLRIYEQYF.

This clonotype was found once. The chain has TRBV12-3 or TRBV12-4 and TRBJ2-1, with a weak D call TRBD2 (7 bases). The CDR3 totals 18 residues. Trimming removed 4 bases at V and 3 bases at J, with 22 bases between. The CDR3, as DNA: TGTGCCAGCAGTTGGGGGGGGGCTCTAGCGAAAATCTACAATGAGCAGTTCTTC. This gives the protein CASSWGGALAKIYNEQFF.

The genes are TRBV5-5 and TRBJ2-7; D is ambiguous. Germline values: CDR1 SGHKS, CDR2 YYEKEE (reference sequence). V was cut by 4 bases and J by 3 bases, with 17 bases left in between. The CDR3 is 15 residues long. CDR3 region: CASSIGVVGGYEQYF. In DNA, the CDR3 is TGTGCCAGCAGCATTGGTGTGGTGGGTGGCTACGAGCAGTACTTC.

The table lists this clonotype with a few counts. The chain's CDR3 is CASSLRDNSYEQYF. The CDR3 DNA reads as TGTGCCAGCAGCCTCCGGGACAACTCCTACGAGCAGTACTTC. This chain connects TRBV7-6 to TRBJ2-7, with D perhaps matching TRBD1 (6 bases). The CDR3 runs to 14 residues. Trimming left V 5 bases short and J 0 bases short, with 11 bases between. From germline, CDR1 is SGHVS and CDR2 FNYEAQ.

This clonotype showed up just a few times. The rearrangement uses TRBV11-2 and TRBJ1-2, with 7 positions matching TRBD1. The CDR3 contains 14 residues. Germline CDR1 SGHAT, CDR2 FQNNGV. V lost 5 bases and J lost 4; bases outside the gene matches: 7. CDR3 residues: CASSAADRAYGYTF. CDR3 bases: TGTGCCAGCAGCGCCGCTGACAGGGCCTATGGCTACACCTTC.

This clonotype turned up a few times. The rearrangement uses TRBV24-1 and TRBJ2-7; D possibly corresponds to TRBD2 (5 bases). V was pared by 9 bases and J by 1 base, with 12 bases between. Per germline, CDR1 KGHDR and CDR2 SFDVKD. The CDR3 is 13 amino acids. CDR3 amino acids: CATRGPRSYEQYF. The CDR3, as DNA: TGTGCCACCCGCGGGCCCAGGTCCTACGAGCAGTACTTC.

The chain links TRBV7-9 to TRBJ2-5; D call uncertain. The CDR3 length is 13 residues. Germline CDR1 is SEHNR and CDR2 is FQNEAQ (reference sequence). The V and J ends lost 3 bases and 5 bases respectively, with 10 bases between them. The CDR3 DNA sequence: TGTGCCAGCAGCTTCGTCCTAGAGGAGACCCAGTACTTC. This codes for CASSFVLEETQYF.

V and J are TRBV10-2 and TRBJ2-1, with 8 bases fitting TRBD2. The V gene end was trimmed by 5 bases and the J gene end by 6 bases; junction bases not matched to a gene: 3. CDR1 is WSHSY, CDR2 SAAADI, per germline. This CDR3 spans 13 amino acids. The CDR3 DNA is TGCGCCAGCAGTTTCGGACTAGCCAATGAGCAGTTCTTC. This translates into CASSFGLANEQFF.

CDR3 DNA sequence: TGTGCCAGCAGGTTGGGACATGACTACTATGGCTACACCTTC. Residues: CASRLGHDYYGYTF. The V gene is TRBV28, the J gene TRBJ1-2; perhaps TRBD1 as D (6 bases). Germline V gives CDR1 MDHEN, CDR2 SYDVKM. V gave up 6 bases and J gave up 3 bases, with 14 bases separating them. The length of the CDR3 is 14 residues.

This clonotype came up a few times. This chain uses TRBV11-2 with TRBJ1-1, with no clear D. This CDR3 is 15 amino acids long. Trimming cost V 0 bases and J 1 base, with 9 bases left between them. Germline CDR1 SGHAT, CDR2 FQNNGV. CDR3 amino acids: CASSLDLRQNTEAFF. The CDR3 DNA is TGTGCCAGCAGCTTAGACTTACGGCAGAACACTGAAGCTTTCTTT.